The 9 T cell receptor beta chains in this list originate from one sample, sequenced in a study of shared clonotypes between healthy human individuals. The data were produced by immunoSEQ multiplex PCR, yet TCRdb's version contains in-frame clones alone and is incomplete. The top ten hold around 0.38% of the sample, which has around 1.4 million clones, approximately 98.5% seen once. The sample consisted of naive CD4+ T cells sorted from blood. Documented subset: CD45RA+ positively selected. Receptors were obtained from a man aged 25-45 years in good health.

The gene calls are TRBV7-9 and TRBJ1-1; D is ambiguous. Trimming removed 5 bases from V and 4 bases from J, with 8 bases in between. The CDR3 has 12 amino acids. The germline CDR1 and CDR2 sequences are SEHNR and FQNEAQ (reference sequence). CDR3: CASSEVGTEAFF. CDR3 coding DNA: TGTGCCAGCAGCGAGGTTGGCACTGAAGCTTTCTTT.

V gene TRBV18 combines with J gene TRBJ1-2; 12 nucleotides align to TRBD1. The CDR3 consists of 16 residues. The V gene end was trimmed by 3 bases and the J gene end by 4 bases; junction bases not matched to a gene: 6. Germline CDR1 and CDR2: KGHSH and LQKENI. This CDR3 reads CASSPGQGAEGYGYTF. The CDR3 DNA is TGTGCCAGCTCACCGGGACAGGGGGCCGAGGGCTATGGCTACACCTTC.

The chain uses TRBV19 and TRBJ2-1; perhaps TRBD2 as D (5 bases). Germline V gene data show CDR1 as LNHDA and CDR2 as SQIVND (reference sequence). The CDR3 contains 16 residues. The V end was cut by 6 bases, the J end by 12 bases, with 27 bases between. CDR3 nucleotide sequence: TGTGCCAGTAGGCCCTCGCGAGGGAGAACAAAAGTGGGGCAGTTCTTC. Protein product: CASRPSRGRTKVGQFF. Combining the CDR3 with reference TRBV19 and TRBJ2-1 gives the whole variable domain DGGITQSPKYLFRKEGQNVTLSCEQNLNHDAMYWYRQDPGQGLRLIYYSQIVNDFQKGDIAEGYSVSREKKESFPLTVTSAQKNPTAFYLCASRPSRGRTKVGQFFGPGTRLTVL.

The gene calls are TRBV10-3 and TRBJ1-1; D is possibly TRBD1 (6 bases). CDR1 and CDR2 (germline): ENHRY, SYGVKD. Between the trimmed V and J ends, which lost 3 bases and 5 bases, there was a span of 13 bases. This CDR3 is 14 amino acids long. The CDR3 bases are TGTGCCATCAGTGAAAACAGGGCGGGGACTGAAGCTTTCTTT. Its translation: CAISENRAGTEAFF.

To note about this clone: Other DNA sequences within the sample encode an identical CDR3. CDR3 nucleotide sequence: TGCGCCAGCAGCCGTGACCCGAACACTGAAGCTTTCTTT. Amino acid sequence: CASSRDPNTEAFF. The genes are TRBV5-1 and TRBJ1-1; D is unclear. V was trimmed by 4 bases and J by 1 base, leaving 8 bases between them. Per the germline V gene, CDR1 is SGHRS and CDR2 is YFSETQ. The CDR3 has 13 amino acids.

This chain connects TRBV28 to TRBJ2-7; D gene unclear. Trimming removed 2 bases at V and 6 bases at J, with 17 bases between. Germline assignment: CDR1 MDHEN and CDR2 SYDVKM. This CDR3 region has 15 residues. This CDR3 is CASSLPDGPIAEQYF. In DNA, the CDR3 is TGTGCCAGCAGTTTACCGGACGGCCCCATCGCCGAGCAGTACTTC.

Comments on this clone: This CDR3 is also generated by other DNA sequences in the sample. The CDR3 is CASSDPQGANEKLFF. For the CDR3, the DNA is TGCGCCAGCAGCGACCCGCAGGGGGCTAATGAAAAACTGTTTTTT. V usage is TRBV5-1 and J usage is TRBJ1-4, with 7 bases that match TRBD1. The V and J ends lost 4 bases and 3 bases, in that order; junction bases with no gene match: 6. CDR3 length: 15 amino acids. CDR1 is SGHRS and CDR2 is YFSETQ in the germline V gene.

V and J are TRBV6-1 and TRBJ1-1, with 8 bases aligning to TRBD1. V lost 8 bases to trimming and J lost 5 bases; unmatched junction nucleotides: 10. Germline V gene lookup returns CDR1 MNHNS and CDR2 SASEGT. The CDR3 covers 14 residues. The CDR3 nucleotides read TGTGCCAGCGCTTGGACAGGGATCAGAACTGAAGCTTTCTTT. This gives the protein CASAWTGIRTEAFF.

The gene calls are TRBV4-1 and TRBJ1-2, with 8 bases that match TRBD1. Germline V gives CDR1 MGHRA, CDR2 YSYEKL. V trimming: 4 bases; J trimming: 6 bases; junction bases outside the gene matches: 4. The CDR3 is 13 amino acids. The CDR3 nucleotides read TGCGCCAGCAGCCGGCAGGGGGCCCATGGCTACACCTTC. It specifies CASSRQGAHGYTF.